Detailed here is one TCR beta chain. As yet, its antigen is unknown. This CDR3 is 17 amino acids long. Trimming cost V 2 bases and J 3 bases, with 19 bases left between them. Germline V gene data show CDR1 as SGHKS and CDR2 as YYEKEE (reference sequence). What was amplified from RNA transcripts were TCR beta CDR3 regions. The HTBI set primed first-round TCR CDR3 RT-PCR. MiXCR, run by TCRdb on the multiplex PCR reads, gives a single entry per CDR3 protein. Of a few hundred thousand distinct CDR3 sequences listed, roughly 15% are singletons. Patients aged 18 to 65 had newly diagnosed hyperthyroidism that had lasted under 2 months. It was uncontrolled infection, other autoimmune disease, pregnancy or lactation that excluded patients. The record originates from a study of T cells in Graves' hyperthyroidism and ophthalmopathy. The study's findings and limits: The model foresaw ophthalmopathy a median about 6.1 months prior to onset. Among clonotypes expanded in thyroid above 0.001, most were also found in blood.

Sequenced input: blood. The sequence was obtained from a middle-aged woman with Graves' hyperthyroidism that later progressed to Graves' ophthalmopathy. The V and J genes are TRBV5-5 and TRBJ2-3; no clear D. The CDR3 spells CASSFRVNRVLTDTQYF. The CDR3 region has the DNA TGTGCCAGCAGCTTTAGGGTTAACAGAGTCCTGACAGATACGCAGTATTTT.